These T cell receptor beta chains were read from a single sample in a study of blood T cell repertoires in COVID-19. Clones were sequenced by immunoSEQ multiplex PCR, and TCRdb holds only the in-frame ones, with some missing. The sample holds about 320,000 clones; 87% are singletons and the top ten take about 8.9%. Sequencing used PBMCs or T cells enriched from blood (not recorded which). The receptors shown here come from a woman under 30 who had recovered from COVID-19. Each CDR3 is given with its conserved first and last residue. A D gene is named only where the DNA matches it firmly. The listing skips clone size in some rows; elsewhere it reads once, few, many or a size class.

j_gene | v_gene | abundance | len | d_gene | CDR3aa | CDR3nt
TRBJ2-1 | TRBV11-2 | . | 14 | . | CASSSYRVSNEQFF | TGTGCCAGCAGCTCGTACAGGGTGTCCAATGAGCAGTTCTTC
TRBJ1-3 | TRBV27 | . | 13 | . | CASRLTGGNTIYF | TGTGCCAGCCGCCTTACAGGGGGAAACACCATATATTTT
TRBJ2-2 | TRBV9 | . | 16 | . | CASSVSSITNTGELFF | TGTGCCAGCAGCGTATCTTCTATTACGAACACCGGGGAGCTGTTTTTT
TRBJ2-7 | TRBV27 | . | 16 | . | CASSSHKGGPEDEQYF | TGTGCCAGCAGTTCTCACAAGGGAGGTCCCGAGGACGAGCAGTACTTC
TRBJ1-1 | TRBV12-5 | . | 16 | TRBD1 | CASGLVGRDRGHARGF | TGTGCTAGTGGTTTGGTAGGCCGCGACAGGGGGCACGCTCGGGGCTTT
TRBJ1-2 | TRBV7-9 | . | 19 | TRBD1 | CASSTTTGRWAEFNYGYTF | TGTGCCAGCAGCACAACGACAGGGAGATGGGCCGAGTTTAACTATGGCTACACCTTC
TRBJ2-7 | TRBV7-9 | . | 17 | TRBD1 | CASSLPRQGTTSYEQYF | TGTGCCAGCAGCTTACCCCGACAGGGCACAACATCCTACGAGCAGTACTTC
TRBJ1-1 | TRBV27 | . | 13 | . | CASSFTGNTEAFF | TGTGCCAGCAGTTTTACGGGGAACACTGAAGCTTTCTTT
TRBJ2-3 | TRBV12-3/TRBV12-4 | . | 11 | . | CASRMRDTQYF | TGTGCCAGCAGAATGAGAGATACGCAGTATTTT
TRBJ1-1 | TRBV4-1 | once | 14 | . | CASSQQTVNTEAFF | TGCGCCAGCAGCCAGCAGACAGTGAACACTGAAGCTTTCTTT
TRBJ1-2 | TRBV30 | . | 13 | . | CAWSFPSAGGYTF | TGTGCCTGGAGTTTTCCGAGTGCGGGGGGCTACACCTTC
TRBJ1-1 | TRBV29-1 | . | 10 | . | CSVRDTEAFF | TGCAGCGTTCGAGACACTGAAGCTTTCTTT
TRBJ2-7 | TRBV12-3/TRBV12-4 | . | 13 | TRBD1 | CASSPQGTYEQYF | TGTGCCAGCAGCCCACAGGGGACCTACGAGCAGTACTTC
TRBJ1-2 | TRBV7-2 | once | 15 | TRBD1 | CASSLDRGQDYGYTF | TGTGCCAGCAGCTTAGATAGGGGACAGGACTATGGCTACACCTTC
TRBJ2-7 | TRBV6-5 | few | 13 | . | CASSWGQRDEQYF | TGTGCCAGCAGTTGGGGACAGCGGGACGAGCAGTACTTC
TRBJ1-6 | TRBV20-1 | . | 14 | TRBD1 | CSASRQGINSPLHF | TGCAGTGCTAGTCGACAGGGAATAAACTCACCCCTCCACTTT
TRBJ2-1 | TRBV20-1 | few | 11 | . | CSASLVNEQFF | TGCAGTGCTAGCCTAGTCAACGAGCAGTTCTTC
TRBJ2-7 | TRBV18 | . | 17 | . | CASSPLGREQSSYEQYF | TGTGCCAGCTCACCACTCGGTCGCGAGCAATCCTCCTACGAGCAGTACTTC
TRBJ1-5 | TRBV28 | few | 13 | . | CASSFWGGQPQHF | TGTGCCAGCAGTTTTTGGGGGGGTCAGCCCCAGCATTTT
TRBJ2-1 | TRBV4-3 | once | 15 | TRBD2 | CASRLAGAPYNEQFF | TGCGCCAGCAGGTTAGCGGGGGCCCCCTACAATGAGCAGTTCTTC
TRBJ1-1 | TRBV5-1 | . | 15 | TRBD1 | CASSVGQGLDTEAFF | TGCGCCAGCAGTGTGGGACAGGGGCTGGACACTGAAGCTTTCTTT
TRBJ2-5 | TRBV2 | once | 13 | TRBD1 | CASRGDRLETQYF | TGTGCCAGCAGGGGGGACAGGCTAGAGACCCAGTACTTC
TRBJ2-5 | TRBV27 | many | 15 | . | CASSLQRLPGETQYF | TGTGCCAGCAGTTTGCAGAGGCTCCCCGGCGAGACCCAGTACTTC
TRBJ1-2 | TRBV6-5 | . | 14 | . | CAILLLGGVYGYTF | TGTGCCATTTTGCTTCTAGGGGGAGTCTATGGCTACACCTTC
TRBJ1-3 | TRBV4-3 | few | 18 | . | CASSQDLQGLGSGNTIYF | TGCGCCAGCAGCCAAGATCTTCAGGGGCTAGGATCTGGAAACACCATATATTTT
TRBJ2-1 | TRBV20-1 | . | 10 | . | CSAIYNEQFF | TGCAGTGCTATATACAATGAGCAGTTCTTC
TRBJ1-1 | TRBV19 | . | 15 | TRBD1 | CASSNKGTVNTEAFF | TGTGCCAGTAGTAATAAAGGGACAGTGAACACTGAAGCTTTCTTT
TRBJ1-6 | TRBV9 | few | 15 | . | CASSATGSYNSPLHF | TGTGCCAGCAGCGCGACAGGTTCCTATAATTCACCCCTCCACTTT
TRBJ2-6 | TRBV5-5 | . | 17 | TRBD1 | CASSLFGQGAGANVLTF | TGTGCCAGCAGCTTGTTTGGACAGGGGGCTGGGGCCAACGTCCTGACTTTC
TRBJ1-2 | TRBV28 | . | 14 | . | CASTLPGQIYGYTF | TGTGCCAGCACTCTCCCCGGACAGATCTATGGCTACACCTTC
TRBJ2-1 | TRBV5-4 | . | 14 | . | CASSLFEDRHEQFF | TGTGCCAGCAGCTTGTTCGAGGACAGACATGAGCAGTTCTTC
TRBJ2-7 | TRBV5-1 | . | 14 | TRBD2 | CASRTSGSSYEQYF | TGCGCCAGCAGAACTAGCGGGAGCTCCTACGAGCAGTACTTC
TRBJ1-1 | TRBV28 | . | 16 | TRBD1 | CASSSQSLTGGTEAFF | TGTGCCAGCAGTTCCCAAAGTCTGACAGGGGGCACTGAAGCTTTCTTT
TRBJ1-2 | TRBV18 | . | 13 | . | CASSPEREYGYTF | TGTGCCAGCTCACCGGAGAGGGAGTATGGCTACACCTTC
TRBJ1-1 | TRBV7-9 | few | 16 | . | CASRFIGGIPGAEAFF | TGTGCCAGCAGATTCATAGGAGGAATCCCAGGGGCTGAAGCTTTCTTT
TRBJ1-4 | TRBV5-1 | once | 15 | . | CASTLGGATNEKLFF | TGCGCCAGCACCCTCGGGGGTGCAACTAATGAAAAACTGTTTTTT
TRBJ2-7 | TRBV7-2 | . | 14 | TRBD2 | CASSGTSGSYEQYF | TGTGCCAGCAGCGGGACTAGCGGCTCCTACGAGCAGTACTTC
TRBJ2-5 | TRBV7-6 | . | 15 | . | CASSLALAAQETQYF | TGTGCCAGCAGCTTAGCGCTGGCAGCGCAAGAGACCCAGTACTTC
TRBJ1-2 | TRBV3-1/TRBV3-2 | once | 14 | TRBD1 | CASSHGQGEDGYTF | TGTGCCAGCAGCCACGGACAGGGGGAAGATGGCTACACCTTC
TRBJ2-2 | TRBV3-1/TRBV3-2 | . | 14 | . | CASSLREITGELFF | TGTGCCAGCAGCCTCCGGGAGATCACCGGGGAGCTGTTTTTT
TRBJ1-5 | TRBV6-5 | . | 11 | . | CASSPGRGQHF | TGTGCCAGCAGTCCAGGTAGGGGGCAGCATTTT
TRBJ2-2 | TRBV2 | . | 14 | . | CASSVVQVNGELFF | TGTGCCAGCAGTGTCGTACAGGTTAACGGGGAGCTGTTTTTT
TRBJ1-2 | TRBV4-2 | . | 14 | TRBD1 | CASSQGTGQYGYTF | TGTGCCAGCAGCCAAGGGACAGGACAGTATGGCTACACCTTC
TRBJ1-2 | TRBV7-2 | . | 15 | TRBD1 | CASSLVSGRGNGYTF | TGTGCCAGCAGCTTAGTTTCCGGCAGGGGGAATGGCTACACCTTC
TRBJ1-2 | TRBV7-8 | once | 15 | . | CASSLAVAALDGYTF | TGTGCCAGCAGCTTAGCGGTGGCTGCTTTGGATGGCTACACCTTC
TRBJ2-1 | TRBV28 | . | 18 | . | CASSLVLVAVSSYNEQFF | TGTGCCAGCAGCCTGGTGTTAGTCGCGGTAAGCTCCTACAATGAGCAGTTCTTC